This TCR beta chain was found in a study of response to subunit inactivated influenza vaccine. Whole-study findings and limits: Authors suggested few new T cells are recruited by each seasonal influenza vaccination.

This clonotype was seen many times. Antigen specificity is unknown. From the RT-PCR reads, TCRdb called clonotypes with MiXCR, one entry per CDR3 protein. The top ten clones hold 3% to 3.5% of a sample with around 530,000 distinct CDR3 sequences, more than 15% of them seen once. The V segment lost 6 bases and the J segment 0 bases; nucleotides outside the gene matches: 11. Looked up from germline, CDR1 is ENHRY and CDR2 is SYGVKD. The CDR3 loop spans 18 amino acids. The receptor comes from a man aged 50 to 69 who received an inactivated influenza vaccine. Specimen: CD4+ T cells sorted from PBMCs, collected roughly 24 months after vaccination. The chain carries TRBV10-3 and TRBJ1-3, with 10 bases lining up with TRBD1. CDR3 bases: TGTGCCATCAGCCGGACAGGGGGTGGTCCGGGCTCTGGAAACACCATATATTTT. This translates into CAISRTGGGPGSGNTIYF.